These 20 T cell receptor beta chains were sequenced from one sample in a study of T cell responses to AZD1222 COVID-19 vaccine. Libraries were prepared by immunoSEQ multiplex PCR; TCRdb keeps only in-frame clonotypes and omits some of them. Counted here are 110,000 or so clones, 80% to 90% occurring once; the ten biggest clones make up approximately 7.1%. This specimen consisted of peripheral blood, obtained 28 days after the second AZD1222 dose. The receptors shown here come from an adult who received the AZD1222 COVID-19 vaccine.

Only one count was recorded for this clone. V usage is TRBV25-1 and J usage is TRBJ2-3; no reliable D call. CDR3 length: 13 residues. The V end lost 2 bases, the J end lost 2 bases, and 5 bases lay between the germline ends. Germline values: CDR1 MGHDK, CDR2 SYGVNS. Here the CDR3 DNA reads TGTGCCAGCAGTGAAGAGTACACAGATACGCAGTATTTT. Translating it yields CASSEEYTDTQYF. The full variable domain, in which reference TRBV25-1 and TRBJ2-3 provide the parts outside the CDR3, is EADIYQTPRYLVIGTGKKITLECSQTMGHDKMYWYQQDPGMELHLIHYSYGVNSTEKGDLSSESTVSRIRTEHFPLTLESARPSHTSQYLCASSEEYTDTQYFGPGTRLTVL.

This clone was counted a single time. The chain uses TRBV6-2 or TRBV6-3 and TRBJ2-1; D tentatively reads TRBD1 or TRBD2 (5 bases each). Germline-derived CDR1 and CDR2 are MNHEY and SVGEGT. Deletions cut 5 bases from V and 12 bases from J, with 8 bases between. CDR3 length equals 10 residues. Here the CDR3 reads CASSRGRQFF. The CDR3 DNA is TGTGCCAGCAGTCGGGGACGGCAGTTCTTC.

This sequence joins TRBV5-1 and TRBJ1-1; D may be TRBD1 (5 bases). The germline V gene encodes CDR1 SGHRS and CDR2 YFSETQ. The CDR3 is 13 amino acids. V gave up 8 bases and J gave up 2 bases, with 13 bases separating them. This chain's CDR3 is CASRGEVNTEAFF. CDR3 DNA: TGCGCCAGTCGGGGGGAGGTAAACACTGAAGCTTTCTTT.

The genes are TRBV10-1 and TRBJ2-3; D is possibly TRBD1 or TRBD2 (5 bases each). The length of the CDR3 is 15 residues. The V and J ends lost 3 bases and 0 bases respectively, with 10 bases between them. Germline CDR1 and CDR2: WNHNN and SYGVQD (reference sequence). DNA for the CDR3: TGCGCCAGCAGTGACGAGGGGAAAAGCACAGATACGCAGTATTTT. This gives the protein CASSDEGKSTDTQYF.

This clone was recorded once. The chain joins TRBV19 to TRBJ1-1; a possible D gene is TRBD1 (6 bases). The germline CDR1 and CDR2 sequences are LNHDA and SQIVND (reference sequence). The CDR3 has 16 amino acids. Trimming cost V 1 base and J 0 bases, with 12 bases left between them. DNA for the CDR3: TGTGCCAGTAGTATAGGTCAGGGACATCTGAACACTGAAGCTTTCTTT. Its protein product is CASSIGQGHLNTEAFF.

The chain carries TRBV7-2 and TRBJ1-4; tentative D call: TRBD1 (6 bases). The ends were cut back, 0 bases at V and 5 bases at J, with 16 bases in the middle. CDR3 length: 17 residues. CDR1 SGHTA and CDR2 FQGNSA come from the germline V gene. CDR3 sequence: CASSLAQFGDTNEKLFF. CDR3 sequence (DNA): TGTGCCAGCAGCTTAGCTCAATTCGGGGACACCAATGAAAAACTGTTTTTT.

The V and J genes are TRBV19 and TRBJ1-4; 7 bases map to TRBD1. The ends lost 10 bases at V and 0 bases at J; junction bases unmatched: 11. The germline V gene has CDR1 LNHDA and CDR2 SQIVND (reference sequence). The CDR3 has 16 residues. CDR3 sequence: CATHDPRGATNEKLFF. CDR3 nucleotide sequence: TGTGCCACCCATGACCCCAGGGGGGCAACTAATGAAAAACTGTTTTTT.

The chain has TRBV11-3 and TRBJ1-2; D ambiguous. This CDR3 spans 13 amino acids. Germline-derived CDR1 and CDR2 are SGHNT and YENEEA. The V end lost 1 base, the J end lost 4 bases, and 7 bases lay between the germline ends. CDR3 sequence: CASSLGTSYGYTF. As DNA, the CDR3 is TGTGCCAGCAGCTTAGGAACCAGCTATGGCTACACCTTC.

The rearrangement joins TRBV9 to TRBJ2-1; no reliable D call. The CDR3 covers 13 residues. V was cut by 4 bases and J by 10 bases, with 15 bases left in between. The germline V gene encodes CDR1 SGDLS and CDR2 YYNGEE. The CDR3 DNA is TGTGCCAGCAGCCCGAGTCCGGCCTGGGAGCAGTTCTTC. Its protein is CASSPSPAWEQFF.

The J gene is TRBJ2-2, the V gene TRBV5-4; 8 bases are a match to TRBD2. Per germline, CDR1 SGHNT and CDR2 YYREEE (reference sequence). The CDR3 totals 16 residues. The trim removed 3 bases at V and 5 bases at J, leaving 9 bases unmatched. The CDR3 protein is CASSSFSGSDTGELFF. In DNA, the CDR3 is TGTGCCAGCAGCTCATTCAGCGGGAGTGATACCGGGGAGCTGTTTTTT.

This clone was seen just once. The rearrangement joins TRBV7-6 to TRBJ2-7; D is unclear. CDR1 and CDR2 (germline): SGHVS, FNYEAQ. The CDR3 consists of 15 residues. The ends were cut back, 0 bases at V and 2 bases at J, with 11 bases in the middle. The CDR3 sequence is CASSLAAGVPYEQYF. Written as DNA, the CDR3 is TGTGCCAGCAGCTTAGCGGCAGGAGTCCCCTACGAGCAGTACTTC.

The chain uses TRBV28 and TRBJ1-2; weak D call: TRBD1 (5 bases). Deletions cut 6 bases from V and 8 bases from J, with 19 bases between. The CDR3 totals 14 residues. The V gene's germline CDR1 is MDHEN and CDR2 SYDVKM. The CDR3 is CASSLRDHLGGYTF. In DNA form, the CDR3 reads TGTGCCAGCAGCCTCCGGGACCATCTGGGGGGCTACACCTTC.

This clone came up once. J is TRBJ2-7 and V is TRBV11-2, with 10 nucleotides matching TRBD1. The CDR3 loop spans 14 amino acids. With 5 bases clipped from V and 5 bases from J, the junction kept 6 bases outside the gene matches. The V gene's germline CDR1 is SGHAT and CDR2 FQNNGV. The CDR3 sequence: CASSKDRGRNEQYF. As DNA, the CDR3 is TGTGCCAGCAGCAAAGACAGGGGGCGCAACGAGCAGTACTTC. Supplemented by reference TRBV11-2 and TRBJ2-7, the full variable domain reads EAGVAQSPRYKIIEKRQSVAFWCNPISGHATLYWYQQILGQGPKLLIQFQNNGVVDDSQLPKDRFSAERLKGVDSTLKIQPAKLEDSAVYLCASSKDRGRNEQYFGPGTRLTVT.

The chain uses TRBV7-2 and TRBJ2-1, with 13 positions matching TRBD2. CDR3 length: 16 residues. Germline CDR1 and CDR2: SGHTA and FQGNSA. Losses at the gene ends were 4 bases for V and 7 bases for J; bases not matched to a gene: 7. The DNA for the CDR3 is TGTGCCAGCAGCTCGGAGACTAGCGGGAGGAGGAATGAGCAGTTCTTC. Protein product: CASSSETSGRRNEQFF. The full variable domain, its missing parts supplied by reference TRBV7-2 and TRBJ2-1, is GAGVSQSPSNKVTEKGKDVELRCDPISGHTALYWYRQSLGQGLEFLIYFQGNSAPDKSGLPSDRFSAERTGGSVSTLTIQRTQQEDSAVYLCASSSETSGRRNEQFFGPGTRLTVL.

The chain carries TRBV15 and TRBJ1-4, with D perhaps matching TRBD1 (5 bases). The CDR3 extends over 15 amino acids. CDR1 and CDR2 from the germline V gene are LNHNV and YYDKDF (reference sequence). V was pared by 0 bases and J by 5 bases, with 10 bases between. The CDR3 is CATSRDGGSNEKLFF. CDR3 in DNA: TGTGCCACCAGCAGAGACGGGGGGTCGAATGAAAAACTGTTTTTT.

The chain has TRBV12-3 or TRBV12-4 and TRBJ2-7; TRBD1 aligns across 8 bases. With 5 bases clipped from V and 3 bases from J, the junction kept 3 bases outside the gene matches. The CDR3 runs 13 residues. The CDR3 DNA follows: TGTGCCAGCAGTCAAGGACAGGGCTACGAGCAGTACTTC. Protein: CASSQGQGYEQYF.

The gene calls are TRBV7-9 and TRBJ2-7; D is uncertain. Germline V gene sequence: CDR1 SEHNR, CDR2 FQNEAQ (reference sequence). The CDR3 spans 14 residues. Trimming cost V 0 bases and J 7 bases, with 13 bases left between them. This CDR3 reads CASSLAQAILEQYF. The DNA for the CDR3 is TGTGCCAGCAGCTTAGCGCAAGCTATCCTAGAGCAGTACTTC.

V is TRBV14 and J is TRBJ1-2, with TRBD1 matching 8 bases. The ends lost 3 bases at V and 6 bases at J; junction bases unmatched: 12. This CDR3 contains 16 residues. Germline V lookup: CDR1 SGHDN, CDR2 FVKESK. This chain's CDR3 is CASSQTFYTGGDGYTF. The CDR3 DNA reads as TGTGCCAGCAGCCAGACCTTCTATACAGGGGGTGATGGCTACACCTTC.

The chain is built from TRBV21-1 and TRBJ2-7. TRBV21-1 is marked as a pseudogene. CDR3 length: 12 residues. CDR3 region: CASTHLGYEQYF. In DNA, the CDR3 is TGTGCCAGCACCCACCTTGGATACGAGCAGTACTTC.

This chain uses TRBV10-1 with TRBJ1-6; no reliable D call. In germline, CDR1 is WNHNN, CDR2 SYGVQD (reference sequence). The CDR3 is made up of 13 amino acids. Deletions cut 7 bases from V and 7 bases from J, with 11 bases between. In nucleotides, the CDR3 is TGCGCCAGCACCCCGGATCAGAATTCACCCCTCCACTTT. It translates to CASTPDQNSPLHF.